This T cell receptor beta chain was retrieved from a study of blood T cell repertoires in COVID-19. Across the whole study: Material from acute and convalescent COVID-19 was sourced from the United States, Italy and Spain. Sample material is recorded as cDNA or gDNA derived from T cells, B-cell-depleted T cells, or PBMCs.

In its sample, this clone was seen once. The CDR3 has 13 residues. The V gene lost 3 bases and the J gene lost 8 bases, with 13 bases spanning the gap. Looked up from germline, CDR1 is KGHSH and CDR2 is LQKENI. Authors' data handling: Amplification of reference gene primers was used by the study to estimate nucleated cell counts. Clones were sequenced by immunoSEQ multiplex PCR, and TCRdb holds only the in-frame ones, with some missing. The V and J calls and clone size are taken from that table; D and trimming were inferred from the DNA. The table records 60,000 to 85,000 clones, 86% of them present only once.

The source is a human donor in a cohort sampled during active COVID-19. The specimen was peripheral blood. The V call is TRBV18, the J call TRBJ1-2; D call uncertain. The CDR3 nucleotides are TGTGCCAGCTCACCGATGAGGGATCAGGGCTACACCTTC. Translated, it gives CASSPMRDQGYTF.